The rows below give T cell receptor beta chains drawn from one sample of a study of T cell changes during pregnancy in multiple sclerosis. Produced via immunoSEQ multiplex PCR; TCRdb's table is partial and in-frame only. The sample lists about 67,000 clones, more than 85% occurring once. The material sequenced was peripheral blood, taken in the first trimester of pregnancy. The origin of the receptors is a female donor with multiple sclerosis, enrolled in a pregnancy study. CDR3s include the opening cysteine and the closing phenylalanine or tryptophan. D genes are given only for firm matches. Clone size appears in some rows only: once, few, many, or a class for an expanded clone.

>TRBJ1-2|NA|TRBV2|NA
CASSGTDYGYTF
TGTGCCAGCAGTGGGACAGACTATGGCTACACCTTC
>TRBJ2-5|NA|TRBV7-6|NA
CASSRGLGRLGETQYF
TGTGCCAGCAGCAGGGGACTGGGGCGGCTAGGGGAGACCCAGTACTTC
>TRBJ1-2|NA|TRBV19|NA
CATPGEYGYTF
TGTGCCACCCCGGGAGAGTATGGCTACACCTTC
>TRBJ1-3|NA|TRBV27|NA
CASSLTGGNTIYF
TGTGCCAGCAGTTTAACAGGGGGAAACACCATATATTTT
>TRBJ2-3|NA|TRBV28|TRBD2
CASEVAGERTDTQYF
TGTGCCAGTGAGGTAGCGGGAGAGAGGACAGATACGCAGTATTTT
>TRBJ1-5|once|TRBV5-6|NA
CASSSPRSNQPQHF
TGTGCCAGCAGCTCCCCTCGGAGCAATCAGCCCCAGCATTTT
>TRBJ2-5|once|TRBV5-6|TRBD1
CASSFPGGEETQYF
TGTGCCAGCAGCTTCCCAGGGGGCGAAGAGACCCAGTACTTC
>TRBJ1-2|NA|TRBV5-8|NA
CASSLVRDVYGYTF
TGTGCCAGCAGCTTGGTTCGGGATGTCTATGGCTACACCTTC
>TRBJ2-3|NA|TRBV6-6|TRBD2
CASSRAGAEADTQYF
TGTGCCAGCAGTCGAGCGGGGGCTGAGGCAGATACGCAGTATTTT
>TRBJ2-7|once|TRBV18|TRBD1
CASSPPTGGYEQYF
TGTGCCAGCTCACCCCCGACAGGGGGCTACGAGCAGTACTTC
>TRBJ2-2|NA|TRBV12-5|TRBD1
CASGLPRDRDTGELFF
TGTGCTAGTGGTTTGCCCCGGGACAGGGATACCGGGGAGCTGTTTTTT
>TRBJ1-1|NA|TRBV5-1|NA
CASTDRRGTEAFF
TGCGCCAGCACTGACAGAAGAGGCACTGAAGCTTTCTTT
>TRBJ1-2|NA|TRBV5-1|NA
CASSLAMGEDGYTF
TGCGCCAGCAGCTTGGCCATGGGAGAAGATGGCTACACCTTC
>TRBJ1-3|NA|TRBV4-2|NA
CASSTGFSGNTIYF
TGTGCCAGCAGCACAGGGTTCTCTGGAAACACCATATATTTT
>TRBJ2-1|NA|TRBV4-2|NA
CASSQATAPYNEQFF
TGTGCCAGCAGCCAAGCGACAGCCCCCTACAATGAGCAGTTCTTC
>TRBJ2-3|NA|TRBV6-5|TRBD1
CASSRTGGPTDTQYF
TGTGCCAGCAGTAGGACAGGGGGACCCACAGATACGCAGTATTTT
>TRBJ1-1|NA|TRBV30|NA
CAWRGDSAEAFF
TGTGCCTGGAGAGGAGACAGTGCTGAAGCTTTCTTT
>TRBJ1-4|NA|TRBV7-9|NA
CASSSKLRLVSTNEKLFF
TGTGCCAGCAGCTCCAAACTAAGACTCGTTTCAACTAATGAAAAACTGTTTTTT
>TRBJ2-7|NA|TRBV6-5|TRBD2
CASGAGLASDEQYF
TGTGCCAGCGGGGCGGGACTAGCTTCCGACGAGCAGTACTTC
>TRBJ1-3|NA|TRBV28|NA
CASSYGTGNTIYF
TGTGCCAGCAGTTACGGGACTGGAAACACCATATATTTT
>TRBJ2-2|NA|TRBV7-9|NA
CASVQVNTGELFF
TGTGCCAGCGTACAGGTGAACACCGGGGAGCTGTTTTTT
>TRBJ2-7|NA|TRBV6-6|NA
CASSFPPGSAYEQYF
TGTGCCAGCAGTTTCCCCCCTGGAAGCGCCTACGAGCAGTACTTC
>TRBJ2-3|once|TRBV10-3|NA
CAVRDFRNQSTDTQYF
TGTGCCGTTCGGGACTTTCGAAATCAGAGCACAGATACGCAGTATTTT
>TRBJ2-2|NA|TRBV7-9|NA
CASSSFLRDSGELFF
TGTGCCAGCAGCTCCTTTCTCAGGGATTCCGGGGAGCTGTTTTTT
>TRBJ2-3|NA|TRBV7-2|TRBD2
CASSLHSPRGLAGLDTQYF
TGTGCCAGCAGCCTACATAGTCCCCGGGGGCTAGCGGGGCTAGATACGCAGTATTTT
>TRBJ2-3|NA|TRBV28|TRBD1
CASSYSGTGPTDTQYF
TGTGCCAGCAGTTACTCCGGGACAGGGCCCACAGATACGCAGTATTTT
>TRBJ1-3|NA|TRBV30|NA
CAWTRAHSGNTIYF
TGTGCCTGGACCAGGGCCCACTCTGGAAACACCATATATTTT
>TRBJ2-7|NA|TRBV19|TRBD1
CASSGQGNRYEQYF
TGTGCCAGTAGTGGACAGGGGAATCGGTACGAGCAGTACTTC
>TRBJ2-1|NA|TRBV28|NA
CASSPISGTLNEQFF
TGTGCCAGCAGTCCTATATCCGGGACTTTGAATGAGCAGTTCTTC